The rows below give T cell receptor beta chains drawn from one sample of a study of blood T cell repertoires in COVID-19. Sequencing was performed with immunoSEQ multiplex PCR; in TCRdb, only in-frame clones are kept and a portion is missing. The sample has roughly 110,000 clones, about 87% seen once; the top ten hold approximately 6.8%. The source material was peripheral blood. The receptors shown here come from a middle-aged man with active or convalescent COVID-19. Each CDR3 is given with its conserved first and last residue. D genes are given only for firm matches. Size values are once, few and many counts, or a class for expanded clones, and some rows have none.

j_call | clone_size | v_call | d_call | cdr3_nt | cdr3_aa
TRBJ1-5 | . | TRBV2 | TRBD1 | TGTGCCAGCAGGGGAACAGGGGGGAATCAGCCCCAGCATTTT | CASRGTGGNQPQHF
TRBJ2-1 | . | TRBV10-1 | TRBD2 | TGCGCCAGCAGTGGTAGCGGGAGGGCCTTAGGTGAGCAGTTCTTC | CASSGSGRALGEQFF
TRBJ1-2 | . | TRBV30 | . | TGTGCCTGGAGTGTACGGAGGGGCCATGGCTACACCTTC | CAWSVRRGHGYTF
TRBJ2-7 | . | TRBV5-1 | TRBD2 | TGCGCCAGCAGCTTGGGGGCTAGCGGGTTTAACGAGCAGTACTTC | CASSLGASGFNEQYF
TRBJ2-2 | . | TRBV28 | TRBD1 | TGTGCCAGCAGCGGATCGGGACAGGCACACGCCGGGGAGCTGTTTTTT | CASSGSGQAHAGELFF
TRBJ2-1 | . | TRBV30 | . | TGTGCCTGGAGTGTACGATCGGGGTTCAATGAGCAGTTCTTC | CAWSVRSGFNEQFF
TRBJ2-1 | . | TRBV10-3 | TRBD2 | TGTGCCACCACCGGGACTAGCGGTATAAGCTCCTACAATGAGCAGTTCTTC | CATTGTSGISSYNEQFF
TRBJ2-2 | once | TRBV29-1 | TRBD2 | TGCAGCGTTCGAAGTGGACTAGCGGGAGGTGGGGAGCTGTTTTTT | CSVRSGLAGGGELFF
TRBJ2-7 | . | TRBV6-6 | TRBD2 | TGTGCCAGCAGCCGTAGCGGGAGCTCCTACGAGCAGTACTTC | CASSRSGSSYEQYF
TRBJ1-5 | . | TRBV28 | TRBD1 | TGTGCCAGCAGCCAGCCAGGGGGTAATCAGCCCCAGCATTTT | CASSQPGGNQPQHF
TRBJ2-2 | . | TRBV18 | TRBD2 | TGTGCCAGCTCACGGGTAGCGGGTGCGAACACCGGGGAGCTATTTTTT | CASSRVAGANTGELFF
TRBJ2-1 | . | TRBV9 | . | TGTGCCAGCAGCGTAGGCGGACTCTACAATGAGCAGTTCTTC | CASSVGGLYNEQFF
TRBJ2-3 | . | TRBV30 | . | TGTGCCTGGAGACCTAGCGTTTTGTTGCGGGGCACAGATACGCAGTATTTT | CAWRPSVLLRGTDTQYF
TRBJ2-4 | . | TRBV15 | TRBD1 | TGTGCCACCAGCAGAGGTGGGGGCAACAGGGGCATTCAGTACTTC | CATSRGGGNRGIQYF
TRBJ1-5 | . | TRBV5-1 | TRBD1 | TGCGCCAGCAGCTTACAGGGGGAGAGCAATCAGCCCCAGCATTTT | CASSLQGESNQPQHF
TRBJ1-5 | . | TRBV4-2 | . | TGTGCCAGCAGCCAAGTTCTCGGGGGAGGCAATCAGCCCCAGCATTTT | CASSQVLGGGNQPQHF
TRBJ1-5 | . | TRBV19 | TRBD1 | TGTGCCAGTAGTTCGGCAGGGGGTAATCAGCCCCAGCATTTT | CASSSAGGNQPQHF
TRBJ1-1 | . | TRBV29-1 | . | TGCAGCGTTGAAGATCTTGGGAGCTCAGCTTTCTTT | CSVEDLGSSAFF
TRBJ2-7 | . | TRBV10-3 | . | TGTGCCATCAGTGAGTCCCGGGAGCAGTACTTC | CAISESREQYF
TRBJ1-1 | . | TRBV28 | . | TGTGCCAGCAGTTTTGCAGGGGAAATATCGAACACTGAAGCTTTCTTT | CASSFAGEISNTEAFF
TRBJ1-6 | . | TRBV2 | TRBD1 | TGTGCCAGCAGACCTAGGACAGGGAATTCACCCCTCCACTTT | CASRPRTGNSPLHF
TRBJ2-2 | once | TRBV6-5 | TRBD1 | TGTGCCAGCAGTTACTCGGGACAGACCGGGGAGCTGTTTTTT | CASSYSGQTGELFF
TRBJ1-5 | . | TRBV19 | TRBD1 | TGTGCCAGTACCTCGAGGGGGACAGGGGGCTTTGGCAATCAGCCCCAGCATTTT | CASTSRGTGGFGNQPQHF
TRBJ2-7 | . | TRBV7-2 | TRBD2 | TGTGCCAGCAGCTTAGTTCCACTAGCGGGAGCGAACGAGCAGTACTTC | CASSLVPLAGANEQYF
TRBJ2-7 | . | TRBV6-5 | . | TGTGCCAGCAGTTACGAAGGCAGGGACTACGAGCAGTACTTC | CASSYEGRDYEQYF
TRBJ2-6 | . | TRBV2 | . | TGTGCCAGCAGTGGGGTCCGGGCTGGGGCCAACGTCCTGACTTTC | CASSGVRAGANVLTF
TRBJ2-3 | . | TRBV10-3 | . | TGTGCCGCACGGCCGGGTCTCAACACAGATACGCAGTATTTT | CAARPGLNTDTQYF
TRBJ2-3 | . | TRBV7-8 | . | TGTGCCAGCAGCTTAGGAGGCGGGGGCACAGATACGCAGTATTTT | CASSLGGGGTDTQYF
TRBJ2-7 | . | TRBV27 | TRBD1 | TGTGCCAGCAGTGACCTCTTGGGACAGGGCGCCTCCTACGAGCAGTACTTC | CASSDLLGQGASYEQYF
TRBJ2-7 | . | TRBV28 | TRBD2 | TGTGCCCGCGAGACTAGCGGGAAGGTATACGACGAGCAGTACTTC | CARETSGKVYDEQYF
TRBJ2-3 | . | TRBV4-3 | . | TGCGCCAGCAGCCAAGAAGGCGGTAGGACAGATACGCAGTATTTT | CASSQEGGRTDTQYF
TRBJ2-7 | . | TRBV11-2 | TRBD1 | TGTGCCAGCAGCTTTAGACAGGGGGCGGGTGAGCAGTACTTC | CASSFRQGAGEQYF
TRBJ2-7 | . | TRBV15 | . | TGTGCCACCAGCAGCCGTGAGAACTACGAGCAGTACTTC | CATSSRENYEQYF
TRBJ2-2 | . | TRBV28 | TRBD1 | TGTGCCAGCACCCCCGAGGGACAGGGGATCACCGGGGAGCTGTTTTTT | CASTPEGQGITGELFF
TRBJ2-7 | . | TRBV5-1 | TRBD2 | TGCGCCAGCAGTATTGCTCCCAGCGGGGTGGAAATCGAGCAGTACTTC | CASSIAPSGVEIEQYF
TRBJ1-2 | . | TRBV9 | . | TGTGCCAGCAGCGTAGGGGAGTATGGCTACACCTTC | CASSVGEYGYTF
TRBJ1-2 | once | TRBV7-9 | . | TGTGCCAGCAGCTCTAGACAGCCGCGGTACACCTTC | CASSSRQPRYTF
TRBJ1-4 | . | TRBV28 | TRBD1 | TGTGCCAGCAGTTCCGGGACAGAGCCTGAAAAACTGTTTTTT | CASSSGTEPEKLFF
TRBJ1-3 | once | TRBV7-9 | . | TGTGCCAGCAGCTTTCGGGGTATGGCTGGAAACACCATATATTTT | CASSFRGMAGNTIYF
TRBJ2-1 | once | TRBV28 | . | TGTGCCAGCAGCCCCCACTCGATGGAGGGCCCGAGGAATGAGCAGTTCTTC | CASSPHSMEGPRNEQFF
TRBJ1-2 | . | TRBV28 | TRBD1 | TGTGCCAGCAAAATTCAACAGGGGAATGGCTACACCTTC | CASKIQQGNGYTF
TRBJ2-7 | . | TRBV21-1 | . | TGTGCCAGCAGCAAAGTTACAAGATACGAGCAGTACTTC | CASSKVTRYEQYF
TRBJ2-6 | . | TRBV29-1 | TRBD1 | TGCAGCGTTGGGACGAAAGCTCCGGAGACAGGGGCCTCTGGGGCCAACGTCCTGACTTTC | CSVGTKAPETGASGANVLTF
TRBJ1-3 | . | TRBV5-3 | . | TGTGCCAGAAGCTTGGTCAGGGGAAACACCATATATTTT | CARSLVRGNTIYF
TRBJ2-3 | . | TRBV28 | . | TGTGCCAGCAGTCCAGCTACAGCGGACCGCACAGATACGCAGTATTTT | CASSPATADRTDTQYF
TRBJ2-7 | . | TRBV28 | . | TGTGCCAGCGCAACGCCGGGGCTAGCGTCGGAGCAGTACTTC | CASATPGLASEQYF
TRBJ2-4 | few | TRBV30 | . | TGTGCCTGGAGTGTACGTGGACTAGCCAAAAACATTCAGTACTTC | CAWSVRGLAKNIQYF
TRBJ1-2 | . | TRBV5-5 | TRBD1 | TGTGCCAGCAGCTTGGAAGGGCAGGGGGACTATGGCTACACCTTC | CASSLEGQGDYGYTF
TRBJ2-3 | . | TRBV2 | TRBD2 | TGTGCCAGCAGTAGGGGACTAAGCACAGATACGCAGTATTTT | CASSRGLSTDTQYF
TRBJ1-5 | . | TRBV30 | TRBD1 | TGTGCCTGGGGGGACAGGTACAATCAGCCCCAGCATTTT | CAWGDRYNQPQHF
TRBJ1-3 | . | TRBV19 | TRBD1 | TGTGCCAGTAGTACTCGACAGGGGTCTGGAAACACCATATATTTT | CASSTRQGSGNTIYF